Listed below are T cell receptor beta chains from one sample, sequenced in a study of cytomegalovirus exposure and HLA in healthy donors. Only in-frame clones appear in the TCRdb table, and some are missing; sequencing was by immunoSEQ multiplex PCR. Of about 150,000 clones detected, over 70% appear once; the ten largest clones hold around 13%. The source material was PBMCs. The receptors stem from a man between 25 and 39 years old in good health and CMV-seropositive. The CDR3 runs from the conserved cysteine through the conserved F or W. A D gene is named only where the DNA matches it firmly. Size is omitted from some rows. Given values are once, few, many or a class for expanded clones.

j_gene: TRBJ1-5; abundance: few; v_gene: TRBV18; d_gene: NA; CDR3aa: CASSPGEGNQPQHF; CDR3nt: TGTGCCAGCTCACCAGGGGAGGGCAATCAGCCCCAGCATTTT
j_gene: TRBJ2-7; abundance: NA; v_gene: TRBV28; d_gene: TRBD1; CDR3aa: CASSPPGQGGEQYF; CDR3nt: TGTGCCAGCAGCCCACCGGGACAGGGGGGCGAGCAGTACTTC
j_gene: TRBJ2-7; abundance: NA; v_gene: TRBV7-9; d_gene: TRBD2; CDR3aa: CASSSWTSSSYEQYF; CDR3nt: TGTGCCAGCAGTTCATGGACTAGCAGTTCCTACGAGCAGTACTTC
j_gene: TRBJ1-1; abundance: NA; v_gene: TRBV2; d_gene: TRBD1; CDR3aa: CASSRLGDRVTEAFF; CDR3nt: TGTGCCAGCAGTAGACTCGGGGACAGGGTGACTGAAGCTTTCTTT
j_gene: TRBJ2-7; abundance: NA; v_gene: TRBV4-1; d_gene: TRBD1; CDR3aa: CASVGTGLYEQYF; CDR3nt: TGCGCCAGTGTCGGGACAGGGTTGTACGAGCAGTACTTC
j_gene: TRBJ2-5; abundance: NA; v_gene: TRBV29-1; d_gene: NA; CDR3aa: CSVVGTSPEGETQYF; CDR3nt: TGCAGCGTAGTCGGGACTTCCCCTGAAGGGGAGACCCAGTACTTC
j_gene: TRBJ1-1; abundance: NA; v_gene: TRBV19; d_gene: NA; CDR3aa: CASTYLRGNTEAFF; CDR3nt: TGTGCCAGTACCTACCTGCGGGGTAACACTGAAGCTTTCTTT
j_gene: TRBJ2-5; abundance: NA; v_gene: TRBV30; d_gene: NA; CDR3aa: CAWSAQETQYF; CDR3nt: TGTGCCTGGAGTGCGCAAGAGACCCAGTACTTC
j_gene: TRBJ2-1; abundance: NA; v_gene: TRBV27; d_gene: TRBD2; CDR3aa: CASRRLAGDHNEQFF; CDR3nt: TGTGCCAGCAGACGACTAGCGGGAGACCACAATGAGCAGTTCTTC
j_gene: TRBJ2-2; abundance: once; v_gene: TRBV14; d_gene: NA; CDR3aa: CASSSVVNTGELFF; CDR3nt: TGTGCCAGCAGCTCTGTAGTGAACACCGGGGAGCTGTTTTTT
j_gene: TRBJ1-1; abundance: few; v_gene: TRBV7-6; d_gene: TRBD1; CDR3aa: CASSLAETTGATEAFF; CDR3nt: TGTGCCAGCAGCTTAGCTGAGACAACAGGGGCAACTGAAGCTTTCTTT
j_gene: TRBJ2-1; abundance: NA; v_gene: TRBV25-1; d_gene: NA; CDR3aa: CASSEYNGGNNEQFF; CDR3nt: TGTGCCAGCAGTGAATATAACGGCGGAAACAATGAGCAGTTCTTC
j_gene: TRBJ1-5; abundance: NA; v_gene: TRBV6-1; d_gene: TRBD1; CDR3aa: CASSLPGQSNQPQHF; CDR3nt: TGTGCCAGCAGCCTCCCGGGACAGAGCAATCAGCCCCAGCATTTT
j_gene: TRBJ2-1; abundance: NA; v_gene: TRBV7-3; d_gene: TRBD1; CDR3aa: CASSLTFLGQGPNEQFF; CDR3nt: TGTGCCAGCAGCTTAACGTTCTTGGGACAGGGTCCCAATGAGCAGTTCTTC
j_gene: TRBJ1-2; abundance: NA; v_gene: TRBV28; d_gene: TRBD1; CDR3aa: CASSPYLDREHGYTF; CDR3nt: TGTGCCAGCAGTCCATACCTCGACAGGGAGCATGGCTACACCTTC
j_gene: TRBJ2-1; abundance: NA; v_gene: TRBV6-5; d_gene: TRBD1; CDR3aa: CASRDRAHEQFF; CDR3nt: TGTGCCAGCAGGGACAGGGCCCATGAGCAGTTCTTC
j_gene: TRBJ2-3; abundance: NA; v_gene: TRBV7-8; d_gene: NA; CDR3aa: CASSLIQDTQYF; CDR3nt: TGTGCCAGCAGCTTAATTCAAGATACGCAGTATTTT
j_gene: TRBJ1-1; abundance: NA; v_gene: TRBV30; d_gene: NA; CDR3aa: CAWRANTEAFF; CDR3nt: TGTGCCTGGAGGGCGAACACTGAAGCTTTCTTT
j_gene: TRBJ2-7; abundance: NA; v_gene: TRBV7-9; d_gene: TRBD2; CDR3aa: CSSSGATSGRATSDEQYF; CDR3nt: TGTTCCAGCAGCGGGGCGACTAGCGGGAGGGCGACTTCGGACGAGCAGTACTTC
j_gene: TRBJ2-1; abundance: NA; v_gene: TRBV13; d_gene: TRBD2; CDR3aa: CASRGRGEAYNEQFF; CDR3nt: TGTGCCAGCAGGGGTCGGGGGGAGGCCTACAATGAGCAGTTCTTC
j_gene: TRBJ2-5; abundance: NA; v_gene: TRBV6-1; d_gene: TRBD1; CDR3aa: CASSGRDRGAETQYF; CDR3nt: TGTGCCAGCAGTGGCCGGGACAGGGGCGCAGAGACCCAGTACTTC
j_gene: TRBJ1-1; abundance: NA; v_gene: TRBV6-1; d_gene: NA; CDR3aa: CASSASEETEAFF; CDR3nt: TGTGCCAGCAGTGCCTCCGAGGAGACTGAAGCTTTCTTT
j_gene: TRBJ1-5; abundance: NA; v_gene: TRBV6-6; d_gene: TRBD1; CDR3aa: CASRTGNNQPQHF; CDR3nt: TGTGCCAGCAGGACAGGGAACAATCAGCCCCAGCATTTT
j_gene: TRBJ2-6; abundance: few; v_gene: TRBV5-1; d_gene: NA; CDR3aa: CASSLVQGPNVLTF; CDR3nt: TGCGCCAGCAGCTTGGTTCAGGGGCCCAACGTCCTGACTTTC
j_gene: TRBJ2-2; abundance: NA; v_gene: TRBV7-6; d_gene: NA; CDR3aa: CASSPGTNTGELFF; CDR3nt: TGTGCCAGCAGCCCAGGGACTAACACCGGGGAGCTGTTTTTT
j_gene: TRBJ1-2; abundance: NA; v_gene: TRBV28; d_gene: NA; CDR3aa: CASSIGSRGQLPGYTF; CDR3nt: TGTGCCAGCAGCATTGGGAGCAGGGGCCAGCTCCCTGGCTACACCTTC
j_gene: TRBJ1-1; abundance: NA; v_gene: TRBV4-2; d_gene: NA; CDR3aa: CASSQDLGLGGTEAFF; CDR3nt: TGTGCCAGCAGCCAAGATTTGGGCCTGGGGGGCACTGAAGCTTTCTTT
j_gene: TRBJ2-7; abundance: NA; v_gene: TRBV27; d_gene: NA; CDR3aa: CATSSWQGTEQYF; CDR3nt: TGTGCCACCTCTTCCTGGCAGGGTACCGAGCAGTACTTC
j_gene: TRBJ2-7; abundance: once; v_gene: TRBV6-5; d_gene: TRBD2; CDR3aa: CASSPQAGSSYEQYF; CDR3nt: TGTGCCAGCAGTCCCCAAGCGGGAAGCTCCTACGAGCAGTACTTC
j_gene: TRBJ2-1; abundance: NA; v_gene: TRBV7-2; d_gene: TRBD2; CDR3aa: CASSFQTSGRNEQFF; CDR3nt: TGTGCCAGCAGCTTCCAGACTAGCGGGAGGAATGAGCAGTTCTTC
j_gene: TRBJ2-1; abundance: few; v_gene: TRBV30; d_gene: NA; CDR3aa: CAWSGTEIFNEQFF; CDR3nt: TGTGCCTGGAGTGGGACTGAGATATTCAATGAGCAGTTCTTC
j_gene: TRBJ2-5; abundance: NA; v_gene: TRBV27; d_gene: NA; CDR3aa: CASKSASAQETQYF; CDR3nt: TGTGCCAGCAAATCCGCTAGCGCCCAAGAGACCCAGTACTTC
j_gene: TRBJ1-1; abundance: NA; v_gene: TRBV2; d_gene: TRBD1; CDR3aa: CASSPGQVIQAFF; CDR3nt: TGTGCCAGCAGTCCGGGACAGGTCATACAAGCTTTCTTT
j_gene: TRBJ2-7; abundance: NA; v_gene: TRBV5-1; d_gene: TRBD2; CDR3aa: CASSWTSGSGEQYF; CDR3nt: TGCGCCAGCAGCTGGACTAGCGGGAGTGGAGAGCAGTACTTC
j_gene: TRBJ2-1; abundance: NA; v_gene: TRBV28; d_gene: NA; CDR3aa: CASSQVYNEQFF; CDR3nt: TGTGCCAGCAGTCAGGTCTACAATGAGCAGTTCTTC
j_gene: TRBJ2-7; abundance: NA; v_gene: TRBV4-1; d_gene: NA; CDR3aa: CASSQIAEAYEQYF; CDR3nt: TGCGCCAGCAGCCAAATAGCGGAAGCCTACGAGCAGTACTTC
j_gene: TRBJ2-1; abundance: NA; v_gene: TRBV7-2; d_gene: NA; CDR3aa: CASSLAIGGSGYNEQFF; CDR3nt: TGTGCCAGCAGCTTAGCTATTGGGGGCAGCGGCTACAATGAGCAGTTCTTC
j_gene: TRBJ1-1; abundance: NA; v_gene: TRBV20-1; d_gene: NA; CDR3aa: CSAPSGTEAFF; CDR3nt: TGCAGTGCTCCGTCGGGTACTGAAGCTTTCTTT
j_gene: TRBJ2-2; abundance: NA; v_gene: TRBV6-1; d_gene: NA; CDR3aa: CASSEATRGTGELFF; CDR3nt: TGTGCCAGCAGTGAAGCCACGAGGGGGACCGGGGAGCTGTTTTTT